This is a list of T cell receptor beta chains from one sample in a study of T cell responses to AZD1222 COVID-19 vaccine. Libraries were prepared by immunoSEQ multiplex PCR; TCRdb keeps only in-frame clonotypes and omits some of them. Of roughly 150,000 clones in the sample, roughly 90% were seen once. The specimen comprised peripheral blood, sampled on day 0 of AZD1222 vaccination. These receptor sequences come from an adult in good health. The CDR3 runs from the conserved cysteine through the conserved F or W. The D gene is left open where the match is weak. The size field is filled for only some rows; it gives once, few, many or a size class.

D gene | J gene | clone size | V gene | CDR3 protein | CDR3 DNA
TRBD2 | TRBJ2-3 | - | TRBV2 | CASRGLPTDTQYF | TGTGCCAGCAGGGGACTACCCACAGATACGCAGTATTTT
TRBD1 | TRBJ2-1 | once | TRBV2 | CASSYGQGRGNEQFF | TGTGCCAGCAGTTACGGACAGGGGAGGGGCAATGAGCAGTTCTTC
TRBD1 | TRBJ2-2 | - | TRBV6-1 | CASCDRGRSGGELFF | TGTGCCAGCTGTGACAGGGGGCGCTCAGGCGGGGAGCTGTTTTTT
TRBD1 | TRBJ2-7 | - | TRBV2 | CASRTGGTYEQYF | TGTGCCAGCAGGACAGGGGGAACCTACGAGCAGTACTTC
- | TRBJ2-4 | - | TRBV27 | CASSLGWRDIQYF | TGTGCCAGCAGTTTAGGTTGGAGGGACATTCAGTACTTC
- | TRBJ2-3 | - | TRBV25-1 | CASSDSDTQYF | TGTGCCAGCAGTGACTCAGATACGCAGTATTTT
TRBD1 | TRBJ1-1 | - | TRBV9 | CASSRDRGSEAFF | TGTGCCAGCAGCCGGGACAGGGGCTCTGAAGCTTTCTTT
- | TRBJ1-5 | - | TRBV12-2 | CASRLAGNQPQHF | TGTGCAAGTCGCTTAGCCGGCAATCAGCCCCAGCATTTT
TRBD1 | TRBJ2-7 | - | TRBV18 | CASSLTGPGGSYEQYF | TGTGCCAGCTCCCTCACAGGCCCAGGGGGCTCCTACGAGCAGTACTTC
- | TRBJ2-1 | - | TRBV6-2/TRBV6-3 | CASSYIQGWGNEQFF | TGTGCCAGCAGTTACATCCAGGGCTGGGGCAATGAGCAGTTCTTC
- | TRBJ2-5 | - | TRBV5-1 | CASSRDLGETQYF | TGCGCCAGCAGCAGGGACCTCGGGGAGACCCAGTACTTC
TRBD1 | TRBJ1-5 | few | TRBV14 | CASSRDRRQPQHF | TGTGCCAGCAGCAGGGACAGGCGTCAGCCCCAGCATTTT
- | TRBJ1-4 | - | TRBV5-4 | CASSLWADRSNEKLFF | TGTGCCAGCAGCTTGTGGGCGGACCGGAGTAATGAAAAACTGTTTTTT
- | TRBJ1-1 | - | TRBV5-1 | CASSLTLGNTEAFF | TGCGCCAGCAGCTTGACACTGGGGAACACTGAAGCTTTCTTT
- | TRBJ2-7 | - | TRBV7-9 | CASSPLWAVNSYEQYF | TGTGCCAGCAGCCCACTATGGGCAGTGAACTCCTACGAGCAGTACTTC
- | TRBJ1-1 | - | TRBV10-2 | CASSEGWGTEAFF | TGCGCCAGCAGTGAGGGCTGGGGCACTGAAGCTTTCTTT
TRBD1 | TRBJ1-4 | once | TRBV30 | CAWSVMRGRTEKLFF | TGTGCCTGGAGTGTCATGAGGGGGCGGACTGAAAAACTGTTTTTT
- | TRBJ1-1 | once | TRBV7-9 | CASSLAGGSNTEAFF | TGTGCCAGCAGCTTAGCCGGGGGATCGAACACTGAAGCTTTCTTT
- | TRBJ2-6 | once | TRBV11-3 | CASIYDMDSGANVLTF | TGTGCCAGCATCTATGATATGGACTCTGGGGCCAACGTCCTGACTTTC
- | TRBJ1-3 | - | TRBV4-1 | CASSQRLTGYPEDTIYF | TGCGCCAGCAGCCAACGACTTACAGGCTACCCCGAGGACACCATATATTTT
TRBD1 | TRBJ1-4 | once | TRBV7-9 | CASSSGQGGEKLFF | TGTGCCAGCAGCTCCGGACAGGGCGGTGAAAAACTGTTTTTT
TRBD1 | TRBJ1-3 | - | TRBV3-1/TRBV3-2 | CASSLMDRAAGNTIYF | TGTGCCAGCAGCCTAATGGACAGGGCCGCTGGAAACACCATATATTTT
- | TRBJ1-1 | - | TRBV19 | CASIFGREAFF | TGTGCCAGTATCTTTGGCCGTGAAGCTTTCTTT
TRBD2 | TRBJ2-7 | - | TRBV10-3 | CAISELAGEHHSYEQYF | TGTGCCATCAGTGAACTAGCGGGGGAACACCACTCCTACGAGCAGTACTTC
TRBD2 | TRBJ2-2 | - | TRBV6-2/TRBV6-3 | CASSYSGLAGVGELFF | TGTGCCAGCAGTTACTCCGGGTTAGCGGGAGTCGGGGAGCTGTTTTTT
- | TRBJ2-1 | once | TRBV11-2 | CASSLGLGFSSYNEQFF | TGTGCCAGCAGCTTAGGCCTTGGGTTTAGCTCCTACAATGAGCAGTTCTTC
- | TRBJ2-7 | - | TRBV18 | CASSPGLSGEQYF | TGTGCCAGCTCACCCGGACTGAGCGGCGAGCAGTACTTC
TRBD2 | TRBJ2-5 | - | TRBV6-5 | CASTPLARETQYF | TGTGCCAGCACCCCACTAGCGAGGGAGACCCAGTACTTC
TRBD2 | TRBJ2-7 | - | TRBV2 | CASSARTSGEYEQYF | TGTGCCAGCAGTGCCCGCACTAGCGGGGAATACGAGCAGTACTTC
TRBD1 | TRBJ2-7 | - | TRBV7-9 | CASSSPVGQGAREQYF | TGTGCCAGCAGCTCACCGGTGGGACAGGGGGCGCGGGAGCAGTACTTC
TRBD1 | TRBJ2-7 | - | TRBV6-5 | CASNRPGGKSYEQYF | TGTGCCAGCAACCGGCCAGGGGGCAAGTCCTACGAGCAGTACTTC
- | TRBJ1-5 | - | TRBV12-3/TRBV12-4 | CASSSGYNQPQHF | TGTGCCAGCAGTTCAGGGTATAATCAGCCCCAGCATTTT
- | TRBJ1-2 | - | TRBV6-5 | CASSYSIQGPYGYTF | TGTGCCAGCAGTTACTCGATTCAGGGACCCTATGGCTACACCTTC
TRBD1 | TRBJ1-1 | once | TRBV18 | CASSPVTGGTTEAFF | TGTGCCAGCTCACCGGTAACAGGGGGGACCACTGAAGCTTTCTTT
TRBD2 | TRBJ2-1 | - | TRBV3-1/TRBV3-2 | CASSQASGGAGNEQFF | TGTGCCAGCAGCCAGGCTAGCGGGGGGGCCGGCAATGAGCAGTTCTTC
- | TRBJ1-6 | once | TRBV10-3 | CAISVNRDNSPLHF | TGTGCCATCAGTGTTAACAGGGACAATTCACCCCTCCACTTT
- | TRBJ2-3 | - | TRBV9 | CASSVQGGTDTQYF | TGTGCCAGCAGCGTACAAGGGGGCACAGATACGCAGTATTTT
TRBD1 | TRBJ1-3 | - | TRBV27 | CASSSLGQGGGNTIYF | TGTGCCAGCAGTTCCTTAGGACAGGGTGGTGGAAACACCATATATTTT
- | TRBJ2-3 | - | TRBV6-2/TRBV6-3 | CASSYLDTQYF | TGTGCCAGCAGTTACTTGGATACGCAGTATTTT
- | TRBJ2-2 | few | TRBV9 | CASSDSAGNTGELFF | TGTGCCAGCAGTGATTCAGCGGGGAACACCGGGGAGCTGTTTTTT
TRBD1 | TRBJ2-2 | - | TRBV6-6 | CASSHRQGLAFGTGELFF | TGTGCCAGCAGTCACCGACAGGGCCTGGCTTTTGGGACCGGGGAGCTGTTTTTT
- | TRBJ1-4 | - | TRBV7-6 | CASSPNSGDGEKLFF | TGTGCCAGCAGCCCGAACTCAGGGGATGGGGAAAAACTGTTTTTT
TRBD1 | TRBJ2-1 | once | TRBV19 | CASSINGQGTYGNEQFF | TGTGCCAGTAGTATAAACGGACAGGGAACTTATGGGAATGAGCAGTTCTTC